Below, 24 T cell receptor beta chains from the same sample are listed, as sequenced in a study of blood T cell repertoires in COVID-19. Assay used: immunoSEQ multiplex PCR; TCRdb lists only in-frame clones, some missing. The sample has about 350,000 clones, 70% to 90% seen once. The sequenced sample consisted of peripheral blood. The receptors were sampled from a woman aged 55-69 years with COVID-19, enrolled during active disease.

The chain carries TRBV6-4 and TRBJ2-2; no firm D call. The CDR3 totals 12 residues. Between the trimmed V and J ends, which lost 6 bases and 7 bases, there was a span of 9 bases. Germline CDR1 is MRHNA and CDR2 is SNTAGT. The CDR3 spells CASSGDSGELFF. The CDR3 bases are TGTGCCAGCAGCGGAGATAGCGGGGAGCTGTTTTTT.

This clone was observed a handful of times. CDR3 region: CAWGHTYDEKLFF. CDR3 coding DNA: TGTGCCTGGGGACATACCTATGATGAAAAACTGTTTTTT. The chain uses TRBV30 and TRBJ1-4; a weak D match, TRBD1 (5 bases). V shed 5 bases and J shed 6 bases, with 13 bases lying between them. This CDR3 region has 13 residues. Germline CDR1 is GTSNPN and CDR2 is SVGIG (reference sequence).

This rearrangement joins TRBV6-2 or TRBV6-3 to TRBJ2-3, with 10 bases that match TRBD2. Losses at the gene ends were 5 bases for V and 6 bases for J; bases not matched to a gene: 8. The CDR3 spans 15 residues. Germline CDR1 MNHEY, CDR2 SVGEGT. CDR3 amino acids: CASSPAGGFSDTQYF. The DNA of the CDR3 is TGTGCCAGCAGTCCAGCGGGGGGGTTCTCGGATACGCAGTATTTT.

About this clone itself: The same CDR3 can be traced to other DNA sequences in this sample. The gene calls are TRBV5-6 and TRBJ2-5; 9 bases fit TRBD1. CDR1 is SGHDT, CDR2 YYEEEE, per germline. The CDR3 sequence is 14 residues long. The V segment lost 3 bases and the J segment 4 bases; nucleotides outside the gene matches: 4. The CDR3 bases are TGTGCCAGCAGCTCGGGACAGGGAGGAGAGACCCAGTACTTC. Protein product: CASSSGQGGETQYF.

The rearrangement links TRBV6-5 to TRBJ2-7; no clear D gene. The germline V and J ends were trimmed by 6 bases and 3 bases, with 15 bases remaining between them. CDR3 length equals 14 residues. Germline loops: CDR1 MNHEY, CDR2 SVGAGI. The CDR3, as DNA: TGTGCCAGCAGCTCCCCTCAAACTAACTACGAGCAGTACTTC. Encoded protein: CASSSPQTNYEQYF.

The gene calls are TRBV20-1 and TRBJ1-2; D not resolved. This CDR3 is built from 11 residues. Germline loops: CDR1 DFQATT, CDR2 SNEGSKA (reference sequence). Trimming pared 6 bases from V and 8 bases from J, leaving 13 bases between. CDR3 coding DNA: TGCAGTGCCCGTCCTATCTGGGGCTACACCTTC. It yields the protein CSARPIWGYTF.

This chain joins TRBV11-2 and TRBJ1-6; the match to TRBD1 covers 8 bases. This CDR3 spans 14 amino acids. J gave up 8 bases and V 5 bases, and 5 bases lay outside the gene matches. Per the germline V gene, CDR1 is SGHAT and CDR2 is FQNNGV. The CDR3 bases are TGTGCCAGCAGCCAAACAGGGGGAGATTCACCCCTCCACTTT. This encodes CASSQTGGDSPLHF.

The J gene is TRBJ1-2, the V gene TRBV3-1 (or the pseudogene TRBV3-2); 7 bases align to TRBD1. CDR3 size: 14 residues. V trimming: 5 bases; J trimming: 0 bases; junction bases outside the gene matches: 3. Germline V CDR1 and CDR2: LGHDT, YNNKEL (reference sequence). The CDR3 here is CASSAGTANYGYTF. The CDR3 coding sequence is TGTGCCAGCAGCGCTGGGACAGCTAACTATGGCTACACCTTC.

This clone was found once. CDR3 nucleotides: TGTGCCAGCACGGGACAAGCAATGAACACTGAAGCTTTCTTT. It specifies CASTGQAMNTEAFF. The chain uses TRBV13 and TRBJ1-1; D is perhaps TRBD1 (6 bases). The CDR3 length is 14 residues. Germline CDR1 is PRHDT and CDR2 is FYEKMQ (reference sequence). Trimming removed 7 bases at V and 0 bases at J, with 12 bases between.

V usage is TRBV5-1 and J usage is TRBJ2-7; D gene ambiguous. Germline V gene lookup returns CDR1 SGHRS and CDR2 YFSETQ. The V and J ends lost 1 base and 5 bases respectively, with 10 bases between them. The CDR3 is 13 amino acids. CDR3 nucleotides: TGCGCCAGCAGCTTGACAGAATCACACGAGCAGTACTTC. Its protein product is CASSLTESHEQYF.

This clone was detected once. The chain links TRBV13 to TRBJ1-2; D may be TRBD1 (6 bases). V was clipped by 3 bases and J by 2 bases, with 7 bases between them. Looked up from germline, CDR1 is PRHDT and CDR2 is FYEKMQ (reference sequence). This CDR3 region has 13 residues. CDR3 bases: TGTGCCAGCAGCTTCACAGGGAACTATGGCTACACCTTC. It translates to CASSFTGNYGYTF.

V gene TRBV4-1 combines with J gene TRBJ2-7, with TRBD2 matching 12 bases. Trimming took 1 base from V and 3 from J; bases not matched to a gene: 4. The CDR3 length is 16 residues. The germline V gene has CDR1 MGHRA and CDR2 YSYEKL. CDR3 residues: CASSQGLAGAFYEQYF. CDR3 DNA sequence: TGCGCCAGCAGCCAAGGACTAGCGGGGGCCTTCTACGAGCAGTACTTC.

The V call is TRBV5-1, the J call TRBJ2-7, with a possible D match to TRBD1 (5 bases). This CDR3 has 13 residues. Between the trimmed V and J ends, which lost 2 bases and 6 bases, there was a span of 12 bases. Germline V gene data show CDR1 as SGHRS and CDR2 as YFSETQ. CDR3 in DNA: TGCGCCAGCAGCTTATTGGGGCCCGGCGAGCAGTACTTC. Residues: CASSLLGPGEQYF.

CDR3 amino acids: CASRQTGGVETQYF. CDR3 bases: TGTGCCAGCAGACAAACGGGGGGGGTTGAGACCCAGTACTTC. The chain employs TRBV2 and TRBJ2-5, with 8 bases aligning to TRBD2. J lost 5 bases, V lost 6 bases, and 8 bases had no gene match. Germline assignment: CDR1 SNHLY and CDR2 FYNNEI. The CDR3 is made up of 14 amino acids.

This clone occurred once. The chain has TRBV6-2 or TRBV6-3 and TRBJ1-1; D possibly corresponds to TRBD1 (5 bases). Germline values: CDR1 MNHEY, CDR2 SVGEGT. CDR3 length: 17 residues. The V end lost 0 bases, the J end lost 0 bases, and 14 bases lay between the germline ends. CDR3 in amino acids: CASSYSRQPNLNTEAFF. CDR3 DNA sequence: TGTGCCAGCAGTTACTCGAGACAGCCAAACTTGAACACTGAAGCTTTCTTT.

The J gene is TRBJ2-5, the V gene TRBV6-2 or TRBV6-3, with 12 nucleotides matching TRBD2. V was clipped by 5 bases and J by 1 base; unmatched bases: 8. The CDR3 contains 17 residues. Germline assignment: CDR1 MNHEY and CDR2 SVGEGT. The DNA of the CDR3 is TGTGCCAGCAGTAAGCTCCCGGGACTAGCGGGCCAAGAGACCCAGTACTTC. Translation gives CASSKLPGLAGQETQYF.

This clone was found once. V usage is TRBV6-6 and J usage is TRBJ2-1; perhaps TRBD1 as D (7 bases). CDR1 is MNHNY and CDR2 is SVGAGI in the germline V gene (reference sequence). This CDR3 region has 16 residues. The V and J ends lost 2 bases and 5 bases respectively, with 16 bases between them. The CDR3 loop is CASSYQGGQSNNEQFF. The DNA of the CDR3 is TGTGCCAGCAGTTACCAGGGGGGCCAGTCTAACAATGAGCAGTTCTTC.

This chain joins TRBV5-4 and TRBJ1-6; tentatively, D is TRBD1 (6 bases). The CDR3 extends over 16 amino acids. Germline lookup yields CDR1 SGHNT and CDR2 YYREEE (reference sequence). The ends were cut back, 1 base at V and 0 bases at J, with 8 bases in the middle. The CDR3 sequence: CASSLIGGSYNSPLHF. The CDR3 bases are TGTGCCAGCAGCTTGATAGGGGGCTCCTATAATTCACCCCTCCACTTT.

The chain links TRBV2 to TRBJ2-3; a weak D match, TRBD1 (6 bases). Per germline, CDR1 SNHLY and CDR2 FYNNEI. CDR3 length equals 16 residues. The V end was cut by 3 bases, the J end by 2 bases, with 15 bases between. CDR3 region: CASSEIQGEYTDTQYF. CDR3 DNA sequence: TGTGCCAGCAGTGAGATACAGGGCGAGTACACAGATACGCAGTATTTT.

Ten or more counts support this clone. The same CDR3 can be traced to other DNA sequences in this sample. V is TRBV7-9 and J is TRBJ2-7; 7 nucleotides agree with TRBD1. Trimming at V came to 5 bases and at J to 3 bases, leaving 4 bases not matched to a gene. The CDR3 sequence is 13 residues long. In germline, CDR1 is SEHNR, CDR2 FQNEAQ (reference sequence). CDR3 DNA sequence: TGTGCCAGCAGCCCCCGACAGGGCTACGAGCAGTACTTC. It is translated as CASSPRQGYEQYF.

The V call is TRBV4-1, the J call TRBJ1-3; TRBD1 might be the D (6 bases). The CDR3 extends over 14 amino acids. Germline V gene lookup returns CDR1 MGHRA and CDR2 YSYEKL. V shed 2 bases and J shed 2 bases, with 7 bases lying between them. CDR3 sequence (DNA): TGCGCCAGCAGCCAACAGGGGACTGGAAACACCATATATTTT. Protein product: CASSQQGTGNTIYF.

V gene TRBV7-9 combines with J gene TRBJ2-2; TRBD2 matches 9 bases. Unmatched junction bases numbered 12, after V lost 5 bases and J lost 5 bases. CDR1 is SEHNR, CDR2 FQNEAQ, per germline (reference sequence). This CDR3 contains 17 residues. The CDR3 region has the DNA TGTGCCAGCAGCAAAAGTTCTGCGGGGGGGCAAACCGGGGAGCTGTTTTTT. Its translation is CASSKSSAGGQTGELFF.

The chain couples TRBV10-3 to TRBJ1-5; D remains unclear. Germline V gene sequence: CDR1 ENHRY, CDR2 SYGVKD. There are 12 residues in the CDR3. V shed 4 bases and J shed 3 bases, with 4 bases lying between them. Here the CDR3 reads CAISAVNQPQHF. In DNA form, the CDR3 reads TGTGCCATCAGTGCGGTCAATCAGCCCCAGCATTTT.

DNA for the CDR3: TGTGCCAGCAGTTCGCCACTCCTAGCGGGGGGGCCTGGAGATACGCAGTATTTT. Protein product: CASSSPLLAGGPGDTQYF. V gene TRBV27 combines with J gene TRBJ2-3; 12 bases match TRBD2. Germline values: CDR1 MNHEY, CDR2 SMNVEV (reference sequence). After removal of 4 bases from V and 5 bases from J, the junction contained 13 bases not matched to a gene. The CDR3 has 18 amino acids.